This TCR beta chain was obtained from a study of cytomegalovirus exposure and HLA in healthy donors. Healthy bone marrow donors supplied every sample. The PCR ran on 60 Vbeta and 13 Jbeta primers. Profiled with immunoSEQ multiplex PCR; TCRdb holds only in-frame clones, not every one. The sample carries 200,000 or so clones, roughly 80% recorded once. This CDR3 has 13 residues. Germline V gene data show CDR1 as SEHNR and CDR2 as FQNEAQ (reference sequence). The chain combines TRBV7-9 with TRBJ1-1; D is undetermined. Sequencing was carried out using PBMCs. The TCR was taken from a man in his fifties or sixties in good health and CMV-seronegative. The CDR3 loop is CSTTLGDNTEAFF. CDR3 DNA: TGTTCCACCACCCTGGGCGACAACACTGAAGCTTTCTTT.